This T cell receptor (beta chain) was recorded in a study of T cell clonality in common variable immunodeficiency. Study findings and constraints: Fewer deletions and N-nucleotide insertions were reportedly seen in common variable immunodeficiency TCR beta sequences.

Looked up from germline, CDR1 is WNHNN and CDR2 is SYGVQD (reference sequence). The trim removed 8 bases at V and 3 bases at J, leaving 3 bases unmatched. The CDR3 sequence is 13 residues long. Using immunoSEQ multiplex PCR, the repertoire was profiled, and TCRdb retains in-frame clones only, with some absent. The specimen has approximately 38,000 clones, none found just once. This clone was recorded many times. Its matching antigen is unknown. The read is 3 residues too short to cover the CDR3 end, so that end is filled in from the germline J gene. The V gene is TRBV10-1, the J gene TRBJ2-3; 9 bases are a match to TRBD1. The receptor was derived from a human donor with common variable immunodeficiency. Sequencing used peripheral blood mononuclear cells. The DNA read from the CDR3 is TGCGCCAGCGGTGGGACAGGGACAGATACG. Its protein is CASGGTGTDT. The full CDR3 protein reads CASGGTGTDTQYF.